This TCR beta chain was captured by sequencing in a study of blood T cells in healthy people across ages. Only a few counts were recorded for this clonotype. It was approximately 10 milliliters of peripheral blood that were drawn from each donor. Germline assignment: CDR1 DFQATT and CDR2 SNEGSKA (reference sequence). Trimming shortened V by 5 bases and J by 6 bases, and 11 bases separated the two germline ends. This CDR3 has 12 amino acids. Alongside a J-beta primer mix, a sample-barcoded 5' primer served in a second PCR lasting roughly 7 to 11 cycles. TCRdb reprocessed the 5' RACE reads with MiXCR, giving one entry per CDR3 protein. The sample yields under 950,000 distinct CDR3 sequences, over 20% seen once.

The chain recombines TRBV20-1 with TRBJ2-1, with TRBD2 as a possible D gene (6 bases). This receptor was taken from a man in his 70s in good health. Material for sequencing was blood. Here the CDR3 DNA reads TGCAGTGCTTTCTGGGACTCCAATGAGCAGTTCTTC. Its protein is CSAFWDSNEQFF.